Following are 19 T cell receptor beta chains from one sample sequenced in a study of CD8+ T cells in alopecia areata. Following RNA extraction, reverse transcription yielded cDNA that acted as the sequencing template. Clones were read by immunoSEQ multiplex PCR, and TCRdb kept only the in-frame ones, dropping some. The sample consists of 90,000 or so clones, roughly 47% of them appearing once. As to treatment: oral pan-JAK inhibitor, 5-10 mg twice daily. The material was CD8+ T cells sorted from blood, obtained at week 24, from a patient treated with tofacitinib. Receptor source: a human donor with alopecia areata.

V and J are TRBV4-3 and TRBJ2-7; D is ambiguous. Between the trimmed V and J ends, which lost 0 bases and 5 bases, there was a span of 5 bases. Germline CDR1 is LGHNA and CDR2 is YSLEER. CDR3 length: 12 amino acids. CDR3 sequence (DNA): TGCGCCAGCAGCCAAGATCTCCACGAGCAGTACTTC. Protein sequence: CASSQDLHEQYF.

In its sample, this clone was seen a few times. The V and J genes are TRBV29-1 and TRBJ2-7; D is unresolved. Trimming removed 4 bases at V and 3 bases at J, with 7 bases between. CDR1 is SQVTM, CDR2 ANQGSEA, per germline. The CDR3 covers 11 residues. CDR3 nucleotide sequence: TGCAGCGTTGTACTCCACTACGAGCAGTACTTC. Residues: CSVVLHYEQYF.

This clone was picked up many times. The J gene is TRBJ2-2, the V gene TRBV4-1; D tentatively fits TRBD1 or TRBD2 (5 bases each). V lost 4 bases, J lost 6 bases, and 15 bases lay in between. The CDR3 has 15 amino acids. CDR1 MGHRA and CDR2 YSYEKL come from the germline V gene. The CDR3 region has the DNA TGCGCCAGCAGCCTGAGGGACGGCGGGCCCGGGGAGCTGTTTTTT. Its translation: CASSLRDGGPGELFF.

The chain employs TRBV14 and TRBJ2-7, with 7 positions matching TRBD2. This CDR3 has 13 residues. J lost 3 bases, V lost 8 bases, and 7 bases had no gene match. Germline V gene data show CDR1 as SGHDN and CDR2 as FVKESK. The CDR3 loop reads CASGEGRGYEQYF. The CDR3 DNA sequence: TGTGCCAGCGGGGAGGGGAGAGGCTACGAGCAGTACTTC.

V usage is TRBV4-1 and J usage is TRBJ2-1; 11 bases are a match to TRBD2. CDR1 is MGHRA, CDR2 YSYEKL, per germline. The V and J ends lost 3 bases and 8 bases, in that order; junction bases with no gene match: 12. The CDR3 is made up of 17 amino acids. CDR3 nucleotides: TGCGCCAGCAGCCAGCGGCTAGCGGGAGGTGCCCTCGATGAGCAGTTCTTC. Residues: CASSQRLAGGALDEQFF.

There are a few counts of this clone. V gene TRBV6-5 combines with J gene TRBJ1-2; D is unclear. The germline V gene has CDR1 MNHEY and CDR2 SVGAGI. Trimming took 6 bases from V and 3 from J, leaving 14 bases between them. The CDR3 covers 14 residues. The CDR3 nucleotides are TGTGCCAGCAGCCTCGAAGGTGGGGACTATGGCTACACCTTC. It yields the protein CASSLEGGDYGYTF.

The chain has TRBV7-9 and TRBJ2-1; no definite D call. This CDR3 has 14 amino acids. The V end was cut by 6 bases, the J end by 8 bases, with 17 bases between. Germline-derived CDR1 and CDR2 are SEHNR and FQNEAQ (reference sequence). CDR3 region: CASRWDTQFDEQFF. The CDR3 DNA sequence: TGTGCCAGCAGGTGGGATACTCAATTCGATGAGCAGTTCTTC.

V gene TRBV7-2 combines with J gene TRBJ2-2; no clear D gene. With 4 bases removed from V and 2 bases from J, the gap between germline ends came to 11 bases. The CDR3 is 15 amino acids. Germline lookup yields CDR1 SGHTA and CDR2 FQGNSA. The chain's CDR3 is CASSSRELNTGELFF. In nucleotides, the CDR3 is TGTGCCAGCAGCTCTCGCGAGCTAAACACCGGGGAGCTGTTTTTT.

The chain carries TRBV27 and TRBJ2-1, with 7 bases matching TRBD2. Germline V gives CDR1 MNHEY, CDR2 SMNVEV (reference sequence). The CDR3 is 14 amino acids. Unmatched junction bases numbered 7, after V lost 7 bases and J lost 4 bases. The CDR3 reads CASTQFGGYNEQFF. Written as DNA, the CDR3 is TGTGCCAGCACCCAGTTCGGGGGGTACAATGAGCAGTTCTTC.

The chain has TRBV4-2 and TRBJ1-5, with D possibly matching TRBD1 (6 bases). Germline-derived CDR1 and CDR2 are LGHNA and YNFKEQ. V lost 0 bases to trimming and J lost 2 bases, with 8 bases between them. This CDR3 is 15 amino acids long. The CDR3 here is CASSQDRTGNQPQHF. The CDR3, as DNA: TGTGCCAGCAGCCAAGATAGGACAGGCAATCAGCCCCAGCATTTT.

The genes are TRBV4-1 and TRBJ2-7; unclear D gene. V was clipped by 4 bases and J by 1 base, with 11 bases between them. The CDR3 has 14 amino acids. CDR1 and CDR2 (germline): MGHRA, YSYEKL. CDR3 sequence (DNA): TGCGCCAGCAGCCCGCAAGGATTTTCCTACGAGCAGTACTTC. Protein product: CASSPQGFSYEQYF.

The chain has TRBV6-4 and TRBJ2-6, with D possibly TRBD2 on 5 matching bases. Germline CDR1 reads MRHNA; CDR2 reads SNTAGT. Trimming took 5 bases from V and 0 from J, leaving 11 bases between them. The CDR3 consists of 16 residues. The CDR3 DNA reads TGTGCCAGCAGTCCGGACGGACTCTCTGGGGCCAACGTCCTGACTTTC. Its protein is CASSPDGLSGANVLTF.

This clone was seen a few times. The J gene is TRBJ2-3, the V gene TRBV7-6, with unresolved D. The length of the CDR3 is 12 residues. The germline gives CDR1 SGHVS, CDR2 FNYEAQ. Between the trimmed V and J ends, which lost 6 bases and 0 bases, there was a span of 4 bases. CDR3 DNA: TGTGCCAGCAGGGGTAGCACAGATACGCAGTATTTT. It encodes CASRGSTDTQYF.

This clone occurred a few times. The chain recombines TRBV7-9 with TRBJ1-5; D uncertain. Germline loops: CDR1 SEHNR, CDR2 FQNEAQ (reference sequence). Trimming stripped 4 bases from V and 4 bases from J, with 11 bases between. This CDR3 comprises 14 residues. CDR3 residues: CASSSDGRNQPQHF. The CDR3 DNA follows: TGTGCCAGCAGCTCGGACGGGAGAAATCAGCCCCAGCATTTT. Full variable domain (rest looked up from reference TRBV7-9 and TRBJ1-5): DTGVSQNPRHKITKRGQNVTFRCDPISEHNRLYWYRQTLGQGPEFLTYFQNEAQLEKSRLLSDRFSAERPKGSFSTLEIQRTEQGDSAMYLCASSSDGRNQPQHFGDGTRLSIL.

V gene TRBV29-1 combines with J gene TRBJ2-2; tentative D call: TRBD2 (5 bases). This CDR3 contains 14 residues. V lost 5 bases to trimming and J lost 5 bases, with 15 bases between them. Germline CDR1 and CDR2: SQVTM and ANQGSEA. In DNA, the CDR3 is TGCAGCGTTCGGGGTAGCGTTGGAACCGGGGAGCTGTTTTTT. This encodes CSVRGSVGTGELFF.

This clone has just one count. The chain employs TRBV10-3 and TRBJ2-1; D is undetermined. The germline V and J ends were trimmed by 6 bases and 0 bases, with 15 bases remaining between them. Per germline, CDR1 ENHRY and CDR2 SYGVKD. The CDR3 runs to 16 residues. CDR3 DNA: TGTGCCATCAGGACCTTCAGTGAGAGCTCCTACAATGAGCAGTTCTTC. Amino acids: CAIRTFSESSYNEQFF.

As for this clone: A read error likely explains this, since a far larger clone differs by one base. This sample includes further DNA sequences coding for the same CDR3. The chain combines TRBV5-4 with TRBJ2-3; possible D gene TRBD2, 5 bases. V gave up 4 bases and J gave up 9 bases, with 15 bases separating them. CDR1 SGHNT and CDR2 YYREEE come from the germline V gene (reference sequence). The CDR3 runs 13 residues. CDR3 DNA: TGTGCCAGCAGCCAAGATAGTTCGGGAACGCAGTATTTT. This sequence encodes CASSQDSSGTQYF.

This chain joins TRBV4-1 and TRBJ2-7; D is uncertain. Germline CDR1 and CDR2: MGHRA and YSYEKL. Trimming took 0 bases from V and 1 from J, leaving 7 bases between them. The CDR3 has 14 amino acids. This chain's CDR3 is CASSQEATSYEQYF. CDR3 in DNA: TGCGCCAGCAGCCAAGAGGCGACTTCCTACGAGCAGTACTTC.

This clone was counted a single time. V and J are TRBV4-2 and TRBJ2-7; D may be TRBD1 or TRBD2 (6 bases each). V gave up 4 bases and J gave up 7 bases, with 17 bases separating them. Germline values: CDR1 LGHNA, CDR2 YNFKEQ. CDR3 length equals 14 residues. The CDR3 DNA sequence: TGTGCCAGCAGCCGACCCGGGGGCTCGGGAGAGCAGTACTTC. Translated, it gives CASSRPGGSGEQYF.